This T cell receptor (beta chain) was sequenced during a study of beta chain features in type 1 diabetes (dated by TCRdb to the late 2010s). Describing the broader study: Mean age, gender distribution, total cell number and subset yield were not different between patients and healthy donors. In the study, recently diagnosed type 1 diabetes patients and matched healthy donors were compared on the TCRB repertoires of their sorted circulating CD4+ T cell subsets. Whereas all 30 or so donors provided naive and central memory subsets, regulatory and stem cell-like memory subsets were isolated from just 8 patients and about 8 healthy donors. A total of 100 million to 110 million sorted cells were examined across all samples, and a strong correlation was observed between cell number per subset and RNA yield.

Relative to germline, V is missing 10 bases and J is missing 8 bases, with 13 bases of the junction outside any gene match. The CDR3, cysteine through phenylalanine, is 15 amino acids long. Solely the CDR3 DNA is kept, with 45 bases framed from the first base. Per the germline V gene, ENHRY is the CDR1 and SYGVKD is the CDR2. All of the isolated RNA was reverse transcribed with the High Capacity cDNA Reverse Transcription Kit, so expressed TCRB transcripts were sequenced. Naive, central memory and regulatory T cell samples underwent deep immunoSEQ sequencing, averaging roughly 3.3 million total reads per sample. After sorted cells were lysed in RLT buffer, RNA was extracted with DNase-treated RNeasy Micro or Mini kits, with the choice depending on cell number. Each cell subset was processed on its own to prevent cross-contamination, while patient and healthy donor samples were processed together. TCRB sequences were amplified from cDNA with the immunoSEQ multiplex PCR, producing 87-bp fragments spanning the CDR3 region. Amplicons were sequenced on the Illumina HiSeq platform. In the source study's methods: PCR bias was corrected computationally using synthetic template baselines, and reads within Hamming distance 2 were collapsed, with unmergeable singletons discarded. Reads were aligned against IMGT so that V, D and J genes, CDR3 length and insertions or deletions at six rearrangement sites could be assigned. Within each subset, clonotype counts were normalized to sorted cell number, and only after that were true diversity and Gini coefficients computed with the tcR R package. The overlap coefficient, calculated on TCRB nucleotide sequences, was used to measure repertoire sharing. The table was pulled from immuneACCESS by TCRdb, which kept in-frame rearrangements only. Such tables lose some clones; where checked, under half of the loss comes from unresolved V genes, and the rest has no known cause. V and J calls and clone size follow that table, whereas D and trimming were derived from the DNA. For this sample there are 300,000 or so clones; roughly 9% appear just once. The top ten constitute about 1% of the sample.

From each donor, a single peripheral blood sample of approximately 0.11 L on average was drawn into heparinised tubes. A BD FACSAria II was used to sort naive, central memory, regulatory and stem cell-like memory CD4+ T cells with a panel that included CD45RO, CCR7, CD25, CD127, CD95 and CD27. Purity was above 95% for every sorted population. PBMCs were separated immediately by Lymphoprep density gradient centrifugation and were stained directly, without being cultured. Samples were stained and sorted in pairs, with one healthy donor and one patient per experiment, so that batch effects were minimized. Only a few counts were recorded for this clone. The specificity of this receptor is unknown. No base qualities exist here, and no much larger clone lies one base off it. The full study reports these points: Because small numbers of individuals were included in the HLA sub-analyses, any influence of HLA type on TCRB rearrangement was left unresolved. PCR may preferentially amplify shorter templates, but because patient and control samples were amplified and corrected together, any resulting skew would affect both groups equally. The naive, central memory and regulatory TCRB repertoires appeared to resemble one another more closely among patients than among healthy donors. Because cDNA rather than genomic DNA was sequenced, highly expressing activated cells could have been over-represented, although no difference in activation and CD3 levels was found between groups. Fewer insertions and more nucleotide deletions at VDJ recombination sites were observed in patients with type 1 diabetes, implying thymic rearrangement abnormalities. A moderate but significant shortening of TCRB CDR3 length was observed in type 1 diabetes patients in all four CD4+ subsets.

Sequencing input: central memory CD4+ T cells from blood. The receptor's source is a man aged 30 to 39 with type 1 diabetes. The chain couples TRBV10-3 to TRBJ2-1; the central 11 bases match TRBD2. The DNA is TGTGCCACTCGCTCTCTAGCGGGGGGCTTAGATGAGCAGTTCTTC. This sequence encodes CATRSLAGGLDEQFF.